These T cell receptor beta chains were read from a single sample in a study of cytomegalovirus exposure and HLA in healthy donors. Using immunoSEQ multiplex PCR, the repertoire was profiled, and TCRdb retains in-frame clones only, with some absent. The sample holds 150,000 or so clones, more than 70% seen once. Sequenced material: PBMCs. The receptor source for this set is a male donor in good health and CMV-seronegative. CDR3s include the opening cysteine and the closing phenylalanine or tryptophan. A D gene is named only where the DNA matches it firmly. Clone sizes are given selectively: once, few, many, or a class where the clone is expanded.

v_call	j_call	clone_size	d_call	cdr3_aa	cdr3_nt
TRBV2	TRBJ2-5	few	TRBD2	CASKGWGGETQYF	TGTGCCAGCAAAGGGTGGGGGGGAGAGACCCAGTACTTC
TRBV5-3	TRBJ1-5	-	-	CARSVENRKGHQPQHF	TGTGCCAGAAGCGTGGAGAACCGAAAGGGGCATCAGCCCCAGCATTTT
TRBV5-6	TRBJ2-3	-	-	CASRESTDTQYF	TGTGCCAGCAGGGAGAGCACAGATACGCAGTATTTT
TRBV4-2	TRBJ2-1	-	-	CASSPRGTGSYNEQFF	TGTGCCAGCAGCCCCCGCGGGACGGGCTCCTACAATGAGCAGTTCTTC
TRBV18	TRBJ1-6	-	TRBD1	CASSPGTGGVGSPLHF	TGTGCCAGCTCACCAGGGACAGGGGGCGTTGGATCACCCCTCCACTTT
TRBV9	TRBJ2-3	-	-	CASSTPRGSGTDTQYF	TGTGCCAGCAGCACCCCTAGGGGGTCGGGCACAGATACGCAGTATTTT
TRBV28	TRBJ1-2	-	TRBD1	CASGTGGYGYTF	TGTGCCAGCGGGACAGGGGGCTATGGCTACACCTTC
TRBV28	TRBJ1-5	-	-	CASSVLHQPQHF	TGTGCCAGCAGTGTCCTTCATCAGCCCCAGCATTTT
TRBV18	TRBJ2-5	-	TRBD2	CASSLPTSGRKTQYF	TGTGCCAGCTCACTTCCGACTAGCGGGAGAAAGACCCAGTACTTC
TRBV27	TRBJ1-4	-	-	CASSLGGLEKLFF	TGTGCCAGCAGCCTGGGGGGTTTAGAAAAACTGTTTTTT
TRBV5-1	TRBJ2-4	-	-	CASQDGGAKNIQYF	TGCGCCAGCCAGGACGGGGGAGCCAAAAACATTCAGTACTTC
TRBV4-3	TRBJ2-7	few	-	CASSQDVGTLSYEQYF	TGCGCCAGCAGCCAAGATGTGGGGACTCTCTCCTACGAGCAGTACTTC
TRBV10-3	TRBJ2-3	once	TRBD2	CAISESGLAGTDTQYF	TGTGCCATCAGTGAGTCGGGACTAGCGGGCACAGATACGCAGTATTTT
TRBV5-4	TRBJ1-3	few	-	CASSLGGRSGNTIYF	TGTGCCAGCAGCTTGGGGGGCCGCTCTGGAAACACCATATATTTT
TRBV28	TRBJ1-1	few	TRBD1	CASSPGDRNTEAFF	TGTGCCAGCAGCCCCGGGGACAGAAACACTGAAGCTTTCTTT
TRBV9	TRBJ2-5	-	TRBD2	CASSVAPAGFQETQYF	TGTGCCAGCAGCGTAGCCCCAGCGGGGTTCCAAGAGACCCAGTACTTC
TRBV7-9	TRBJ1-2	-	TRBD1	CASSSSGQGASLYGYTF	TGTGCCAGCAGCTCTTCGGGACAGGGAGCAAGCTTATATGGCTACACCTTC
TRBV7-7	TRBJ2-1	-	TRBD1	CASSLQGGSGNEQFF	TGTGCTAGCAGCTTACAGGGGGGCAGCGGCAATGAGCAGTTCTTC
TRBV30	TRBJ2-2	-	TRBD2	CAWSDRLAGFGNTGELFF	TGTGCCTGGAGTGACCGACTAGCGGGGTTTGGGAACACCGGGGAGCTGTTTTTT
TRBV6-5	TRBJ1-3	-	-	CASSRQLHSGNTIYF	TGTGCCAGCAGTCGACAGCTTCACTCTGGAAACACCATATATTTT
TRBV19	TRBJ2-7	-	TRBD2	CASRDLGGTYEQYF	TGTGCCAGCAGGGATTTGGGGGGGACCTACGAGCAGTACTTC
TRBV9	TRBJ1-6	few	-	CASSVAKSGNSPLHF	TGTGCCAGCAGCGTAGCTAAATCCGGGAACTCACCCCTCCACTTT
TRBV7-9	TRBJ2-1	-	TRBD2	CAPTSGHQPTRDEQFF	TGTGCGCCGACTAGCGGCCACCAACCGACGAGGGATGAGCAGTTCTTC
TRBV28	TRBJ1-3	-	-	CASSGGGVGNTIYF	TGTGCCAGCAGTGGGGGGGGAGTTGGAAACACCATATATTTT
TRBV2	TRBJ2-3	-	TRBD2	CASTPQGRGGTDTQYF	TGTGCCAGCACTCCACAAGGGCGGGGGGGCACAGATACGCAGTATTTT
TRBV18	TRBJ2-2	-	TRBD2	CASSSLTSGVTTGELFF	TGTGCCAGCTCATCTTTGACTAGCGGGGTAACAACCGGGGAGCTGTTTTTT
TRBV30	TRBJ2-3	few	TRBD2	CAWSGLAGGLGDTQYF	TGTGCCTGGAGTGGACTAGCGGGGGGGCTTGGAGATACGCAGTATTTT
TRBV11-2	TRBJ2-1	-	-	CASSRNAGTNSYNEQFF	TGTGCCAGCAGCCGTAACGCCGGGACAAACTCCTACAATGAGCAGTTCTTC
TRBV29-1	TRBJ2-5	-	TRBD2	CSVRAGTSDRETQYF	TGCAGCGTTCGGGCCGGGACTAGCGACAGGGAGACCCAGTACTTC
TRBV6-1	TRBJ1-4	-	-	CASSGGATNEKLFF	TGTGCCAGCAGTGGCGGGGCAACTAATGAAAAACTGTTTTTT
TRBV9	TRBJ2-7	-	-	CASSVDRSRGEQYF	TGTGCCAGCAGCGTAGATCGCTCCCGGGGCGAGCAGTACTTC
TRBV9	TRBJ2-3	few	TRBD2	CASSPRQAGGTDTQYF	TGTGCCAGCAGCCCCAGGCAGGCGGGGGGCACAGATACGCAGTATTTT
TRBV5-1	TRBJ2-2	-	-	CASSLSLLNTGELFF	TGCGCCAGCAGCTTGTCACTCCTGAACACCGGGGAGCTGTTTTTT
TRBV28	TRBJ1-6	-	TRBD1	CASSFQDREGAPLHF	TGTGCCAGCAGTTTCCAGGACAGGGAGGGCGCACCCCTCCACTTT
TRBV2	TRBJ2-5	few	-	CASGRAGGTQYF	TGTGCCAGCGGGCGGGCCGGCGGGACCCAGTACTTC
TRBV27	TRBJ2-7	-	TRBD2	CASREERESYEQYF	TGTGCCAGCAGGGAGGAGCGGGAGTCCTACGAGCAGTACTTC
TRBV19	TRBJ2-1	-	TRBD2	CASKLAEAYNEQFF	TGTGCCAGCAAACTAGCGGAAGCCTACAATGAGCAGTTCTTC
TRBV2	TRBJ1-2	-	-	CASSDQDYGYTF	TGTGCCAGCAGTGACCAGGACTATGGCTACACCTTC